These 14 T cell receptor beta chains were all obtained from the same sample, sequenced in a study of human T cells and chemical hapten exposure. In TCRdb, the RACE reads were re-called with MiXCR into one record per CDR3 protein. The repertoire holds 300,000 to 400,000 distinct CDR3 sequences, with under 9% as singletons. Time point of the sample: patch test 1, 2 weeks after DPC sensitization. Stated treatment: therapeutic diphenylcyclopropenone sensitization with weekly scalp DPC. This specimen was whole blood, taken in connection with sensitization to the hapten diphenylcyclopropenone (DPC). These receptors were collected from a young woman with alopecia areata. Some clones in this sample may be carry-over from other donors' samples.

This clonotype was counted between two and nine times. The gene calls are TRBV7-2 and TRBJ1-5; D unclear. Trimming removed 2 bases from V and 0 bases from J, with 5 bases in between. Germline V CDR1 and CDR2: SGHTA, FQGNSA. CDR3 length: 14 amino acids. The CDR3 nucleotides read TGTGCCAGCAGCTTAATTAATAGCAATCAGCCCCAGCATTTT. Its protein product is CASSLINSNQPQHF.

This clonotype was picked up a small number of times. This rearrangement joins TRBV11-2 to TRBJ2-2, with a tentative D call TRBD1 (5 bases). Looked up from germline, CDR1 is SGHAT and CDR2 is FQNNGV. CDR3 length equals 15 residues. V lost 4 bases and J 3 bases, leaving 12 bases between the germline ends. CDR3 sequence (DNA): TGTGCCAGCAGCTCCAGGGAATACTACACCGGGGAGCTGTTTTTT. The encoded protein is CASSSREYYTGELFF.

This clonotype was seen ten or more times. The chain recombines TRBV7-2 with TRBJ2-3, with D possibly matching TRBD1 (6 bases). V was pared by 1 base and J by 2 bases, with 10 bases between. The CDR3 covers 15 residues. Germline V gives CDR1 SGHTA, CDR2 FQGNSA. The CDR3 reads CASSLGGPYTDTQYF. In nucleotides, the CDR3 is TGTGCCAGCAGCTTAGGGGGGCCCTACACAGATACGCAGTATTTT.

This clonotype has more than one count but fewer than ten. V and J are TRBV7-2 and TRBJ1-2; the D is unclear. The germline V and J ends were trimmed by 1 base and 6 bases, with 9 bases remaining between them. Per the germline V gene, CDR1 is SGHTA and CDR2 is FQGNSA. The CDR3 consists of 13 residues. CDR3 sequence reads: CASSLESGNGYTF. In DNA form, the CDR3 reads TGTGCCAGCAGCTTAGAATCCGGAAATGGCTACACCTTC. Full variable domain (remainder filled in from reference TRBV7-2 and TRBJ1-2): GAGVSQSPSNKVTEKGKDVELRCDPISGHTALYWYRQSLGQGLEFLIYFQGNSAPDKSGLPSDRFSAERTGGSVSTLTIQRTQQEDSAVYLCASSLESGNGYTFGSGTRLTVV.

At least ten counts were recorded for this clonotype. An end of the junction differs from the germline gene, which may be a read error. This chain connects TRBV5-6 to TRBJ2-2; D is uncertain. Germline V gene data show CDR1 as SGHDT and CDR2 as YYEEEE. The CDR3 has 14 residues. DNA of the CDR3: TGTGCCAGCAGTTTGGACGCGAACACCGGGGAGCTGTTTTTT. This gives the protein CASSLDANTGELFF.

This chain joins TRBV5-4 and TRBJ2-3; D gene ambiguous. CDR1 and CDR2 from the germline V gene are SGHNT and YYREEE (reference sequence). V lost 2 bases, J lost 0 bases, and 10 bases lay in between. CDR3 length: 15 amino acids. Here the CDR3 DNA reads TGTGCCAGCAGCTTACCCCGCTTTAGCACAGATACGCAGTATTTT. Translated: CASSLPRFSTDTQYF. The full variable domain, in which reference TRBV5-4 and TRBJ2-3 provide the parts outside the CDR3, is ETGVTQSPTHLIKTRGQQVTLRCSSQSGHNTVSWYQQALGQGPQFIFQYYREEENGRGNFPPRFSGLQFPNYSSELNVNALELDDSALYLCASSLPRFSTDTQYFGPGTRLTVL.

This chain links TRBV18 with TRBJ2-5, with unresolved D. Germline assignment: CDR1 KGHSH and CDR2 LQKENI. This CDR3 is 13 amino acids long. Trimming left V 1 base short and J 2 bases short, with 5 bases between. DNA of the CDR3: TGTGCCAGCTCACCACGGTTACAAGAGACCCAGTACTTC. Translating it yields CASSPRLQETQYF.

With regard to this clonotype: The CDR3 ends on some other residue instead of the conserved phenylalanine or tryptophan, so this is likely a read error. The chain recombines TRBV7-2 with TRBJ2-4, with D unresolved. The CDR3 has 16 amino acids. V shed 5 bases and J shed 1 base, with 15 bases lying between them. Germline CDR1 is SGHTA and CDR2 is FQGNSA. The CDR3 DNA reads TGTGCCAGCAGCCCGGCCATAGGACCTGCCAAAAACATTCAGTACCTC. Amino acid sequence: CASSPAIGPAKNIQYL.

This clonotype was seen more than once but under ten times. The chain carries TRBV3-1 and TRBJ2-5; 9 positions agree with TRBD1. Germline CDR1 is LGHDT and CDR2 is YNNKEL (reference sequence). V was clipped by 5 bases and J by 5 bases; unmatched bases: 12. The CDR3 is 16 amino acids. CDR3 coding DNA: TGTGCCAGCAGCTCTGCTGTACGACAGGGGGACGAGACCCAGTACTTC. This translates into CASSSAVRQGDETQYF.

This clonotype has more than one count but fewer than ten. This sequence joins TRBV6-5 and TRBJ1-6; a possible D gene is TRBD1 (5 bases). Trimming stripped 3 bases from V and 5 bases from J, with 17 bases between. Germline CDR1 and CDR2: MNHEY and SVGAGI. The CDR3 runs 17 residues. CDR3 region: CASSYPGGGKHNSPLHF. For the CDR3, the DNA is TGTGCCAGCAGTTATCCCGGGGGAGGCAAGCATAATTCACCCCTCCACTTT.

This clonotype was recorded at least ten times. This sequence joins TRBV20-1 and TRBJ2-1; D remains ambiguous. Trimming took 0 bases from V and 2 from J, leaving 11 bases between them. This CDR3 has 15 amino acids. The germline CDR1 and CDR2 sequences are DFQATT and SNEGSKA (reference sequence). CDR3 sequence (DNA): TGCAGTGCTAGAGATTCGTCACAAGCCTACAATGAGCAGTTCTTC. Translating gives CSARDSSQAYNEQFF.

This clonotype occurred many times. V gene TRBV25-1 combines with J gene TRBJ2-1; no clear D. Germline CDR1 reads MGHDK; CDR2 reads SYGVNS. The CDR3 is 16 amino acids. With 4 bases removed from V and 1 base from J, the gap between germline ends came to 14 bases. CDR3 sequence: CASSGGWMPSYNEQFF. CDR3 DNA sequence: TGTGCCAGCAGTGGGGGATGGATGCCTTCCTACAATGAGCAGTTCTTC.

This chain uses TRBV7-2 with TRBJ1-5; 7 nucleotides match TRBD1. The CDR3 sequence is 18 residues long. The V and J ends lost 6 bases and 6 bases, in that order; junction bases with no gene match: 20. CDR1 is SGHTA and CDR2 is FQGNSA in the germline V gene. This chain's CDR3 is CASSQHIGGARRFQPQHF. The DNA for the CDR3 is TGTGCCAGCAGTCAACACATAGGGGGCGCAAGACGCTTTCAGCCCCAGCATTTT.

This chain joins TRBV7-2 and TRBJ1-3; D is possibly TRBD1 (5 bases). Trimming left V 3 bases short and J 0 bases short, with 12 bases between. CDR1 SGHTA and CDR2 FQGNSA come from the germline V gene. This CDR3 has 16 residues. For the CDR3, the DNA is TGTGCCAGCAGCTTTGGGGCCGTGTACTCTGGAAACACCATATATTTT. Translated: CASSFGAVYSGNTIYF.